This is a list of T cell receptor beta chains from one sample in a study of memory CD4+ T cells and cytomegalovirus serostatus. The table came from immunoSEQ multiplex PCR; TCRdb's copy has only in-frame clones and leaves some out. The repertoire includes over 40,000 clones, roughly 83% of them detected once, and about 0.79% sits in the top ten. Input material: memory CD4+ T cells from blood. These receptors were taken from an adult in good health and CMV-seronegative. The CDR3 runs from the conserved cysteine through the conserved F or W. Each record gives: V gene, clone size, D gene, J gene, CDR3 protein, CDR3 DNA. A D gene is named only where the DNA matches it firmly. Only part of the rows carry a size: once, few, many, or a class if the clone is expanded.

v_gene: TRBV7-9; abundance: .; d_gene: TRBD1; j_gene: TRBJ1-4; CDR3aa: CASKPPGQGPGKLFF; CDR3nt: TGTGCCAGCAAACCTCCGGGACAGGGGCCCGGAAAACTGTTTTTT
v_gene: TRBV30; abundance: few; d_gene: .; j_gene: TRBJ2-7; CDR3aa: CAWTETGPYEQYF; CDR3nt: TGTGCCTGGACAGAGACAGGACCATACGAGCAGTACTTC
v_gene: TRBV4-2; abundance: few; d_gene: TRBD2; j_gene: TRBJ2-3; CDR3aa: CASSQALAGATDTQYF; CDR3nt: TGTGCCAGCAGCCAAGCCTTAGCGGGGGCTACAGATACGCAGTATTTT
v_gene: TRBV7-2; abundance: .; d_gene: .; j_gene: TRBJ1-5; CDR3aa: CASSQDLNQPQHF; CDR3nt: TGTGCCAGCAGCCAGGACCTCAATCAGCCCCAGCATTTT
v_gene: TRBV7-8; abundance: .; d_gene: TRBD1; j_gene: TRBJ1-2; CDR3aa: CASSPIPDRADYGYTF; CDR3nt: TGTGCCAGCAGTCCTATCCCCGACAGGGCAGACTATGGCTACACCTTC
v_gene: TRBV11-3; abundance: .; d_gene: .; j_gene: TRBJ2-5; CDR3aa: CASSLGAGEETQYF; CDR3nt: TGTGCCAGCAGCTTAGGGGCAGGGGAGGAGACCCAGTACTTC
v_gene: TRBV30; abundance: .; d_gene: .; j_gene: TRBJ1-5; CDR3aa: CAWSTGYDQPQHF; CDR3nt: TGTGCCTGGAGTACCGGTTACGATCAGCCCCAGCATTTT
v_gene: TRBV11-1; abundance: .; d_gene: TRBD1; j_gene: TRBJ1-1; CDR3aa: CASSTQGDTEAFF; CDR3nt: TGTGCCAGCAGTACACAGGGGGACACTGAAGCTTTCTTT
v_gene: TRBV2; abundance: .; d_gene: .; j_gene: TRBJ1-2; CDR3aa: CASRQGSPNYGYTF; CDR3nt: TGTGCCAGCAGACAGGGTAGTCCTAACTATGGCTACACCTTC
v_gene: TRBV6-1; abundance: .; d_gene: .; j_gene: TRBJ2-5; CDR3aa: CASRPLTGFETQYF; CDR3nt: TGTGCCAGCAGGCCGTTGACTGGGTTCGAGACCCAGTACTTC